The T cell receptor (beta chain) under discussion was sequenced for a study of control samples from healthy donors and cancer patients. The CDR3 spans 14 residues. Germline V gene sequence: CDR1 SGHNT, CDR2 YENEEA. The V and J ends lost 4 bases and 8 bases, in that order; junction bases with no gene match: 6. Here immunoSEQ multiplex PCR was the method, and the copy in TCRdb shows in-frame clones only, minus some. The table has fewer than 9,500 clones, roughly nine tenths seen once; the top ten hold roughly 21%. This TCR was sampled from a man aged 55 to 70 with colorectal cancer. The sequencing sample was made of PBMCs. The chain couples TRBV11-3 to TRBJ2-1, with 9 bases that match TRBD2. The chain's CDR3 is CASSSPRGGDEQFF. CDR3 coding DNA: TGTGCCAGCAGCTCCCCGCGGGGGGGGGATGAGCAGTTCTTC.